The 24 T cell receptor beta chains below were found in one sample sequenced in a study of CD4 T cells in relation to SARS-CoV-2 and coronaviruses. CD4+ T cells from unexposed donors were obtained before the COVID-19 pandemic (2011-2018). CD4+ T cells were isolated from the cells after about nine days of culture. The antigens for these receptors are not known. TCRdb's table, derived via immunoSEQ multiplex PCR, lists solely in-frame clones and lacks some. The sample comprises around 20,000 clones, around 80% of which are singletons, and about 29% rests with the top ten. The source material was CD4+ T cells from PBMCs, cultured in vitro. All receptors come from a human donor in good health.

The V and J genes are TRBV25-1 and TRBJ2-7; perhaps TRBD2 as D (5 bases). The CDR3 sequence is 15 residues long. The germline V gene encodes CDR1 MGHDK and CDR2 SYGVNS. V was cut by 2 bases and J by 0 bases, with 11 bases left in between. This CDR3 reads CASSEREGSSYEQYF. The CDR3 DNA reads as TGTGCCAGCAGTGAAAGAGAGGGAAGCTCCTACGAGCAGTACTTC.

This clone was picked up a small number of times. The chain uses TRBV6-2 or TRBV6-3 and TRBJ1-1; no clear D. This CDR3 is built from 12 residues. V was trimmed by 4 bases and J by 2 bases, leaving 5 bases between them. Germline values: CDR1 MNHEY, CDR2 SVGEGT. In nucleotides, the CDR3 is TGTGCCAGCAGTTCCATAAACACTGAAGCTTTCTTT. This gives the protein CASSSINTEAFF.

V usage is TRBV5-1 and J usage is TRBJ1-1; 9 bases align to TRBD1. The J segment lost 1 base and the V segment lost 5 bases, leaving 12 bases of the junction unmatched. The germline V gene encodes CDR1 SGHRS and CDR2 YFSETQ. This CDR3 has 17 amino acids. The CDR3 DNA is TGCGCCAGCAGTTTATCTGGACAGGGGTTAAGGAACACTGAAGCTTTCTTT. It codes for CASSLSGQGLRNTEAFF.

This clone turned up a few times. The rearrangement links TRBV10-3 to TRBJ2-2; no firm D call. The CDR3 runs to 13 residues. V was pared by 10 bases and J by 0 bases, with 9 bases between. Germline CDR1 is ENHRY and CDR2 is SYGVKD. CDR3 loop: CATGRPNTGELFF. CDR3 sequence (DNA): TGTGCCACCGGACGGCCGAACACCGGGGAGCTGTTTTTT.

V gene TRBV28 combines with J gene TRBJ2-7; no firm D call. The CDR3 consists of 11 residues. V lost 3 bases and J lost 4, with 4 bases in between. Germline-derived CDR1 and CDR2 are MDHEN and SYDVKM. The CDR3, as DNA: TGTGCCAGCAGTTTTATGTACGAGCAGTACTTC. Protein product: CASSFMYEQYF.

The rearrangement joins TRBV19 to TRBJ2-1; D is unresolved. The germline CDR1 and CDR2 sequences are LNHDA and SQIVND (reference sequence). The length of the CDR3 is 14 residues. With 0 bases removed from V and 4 bases from J, the gap between germline ends came to 7 bases. DNA of the CDR3: TGTGCCAGTAGTATAGAGGCAGTATACAATGAGCAGTTCTTC. Translating gives CASSIEAVYNEQFF.

This clone was detected only a few times. This sequence joins TRBV25-1 and TRBJ2-2, with D maybe TRBD1 (5 bases). Germline V gene data show CDR1 as MGHDK and CDR2 as SYGVNS. V lost 7 bases and J lost 11, with 11 bases in between. The CDR3 has 11 amino acids. CDR3 sequence: CASTLTGELFF. DNA for the CDR3: TGTGCCAGCACCCTCACAGGCGAGCTGTTTTTT. Full variable domain (remainder filled in from reference TRBV25-1 and TRBJ2-2): EADIYQTPRYLVIGTGKKITLECSQTMGHDKMYWYQQDPGMELHLIHYSYGVNSTEKGDLSSESTVSRIRTEHFPLTLESARPSHTSQYLCASTLTGELFFGEGSRLTVL.

CDR3 coding DNA: TGCGCCAGCAGCTTGAAGTCGGGAGGGCGCACAGATACGCAGTATTTT. Residues: CASSLKSGGRTDTQYF. The chain joins TRBV5-1 to TRBJ2-3; 8 nucleotides match TRBD2. There are 16 residues in the CDR3. V trimming: 1 base; J trimming: 1 base; junction bases outside the gene matches: 5. Germline V gene sequence: CDR1 SGHRS, CDR2 YFSETQ.

V is TRBV5-1 and J is TRBJ2-3; D may match TRBD1 or TRBD2 (7 bases each). The CDR3 length is 17 residues. The V end lost 0 bases, the J end lost 4 bases, and 18 bases lay between the germline ends. The germline V gene encodes CDR1 SGHRS and CDR2 YFSETQ. The CDR3 region is CASSLGQGGDYADTQYF. The CDR3 DNA is TGCGCCAGCAGCTTGGGACAGGGAGGGGATTATGCAGATACGCAGTATTTT.

This chain uses TRBV30 with TRBJ1-5, with D uncertain. CDR1 and CDR2 from the germline V gene are GTSNPN and SVGIG (reference sequence). There are 17 residues in the CDR3. Trimming pared 6 bases from V and 2 bases from J, leaving 23 bases between. The CDR3 region is CACSRGTPDAGNQPQHF. CDR3 sequence (DNA): TGTGCCTGCTCCCGAGGAACCCCTGACGCCGGCAATCAGCCCCAGCATTTT. The full variable domain, rest sourced from reference TRBV30 and TRBJ1-5, is SQTIHQWPATLVQPVGSPLSLECTVEGTSNPNLYWYRQAAGRGLQLLFYSVGIGQISSEVPQNLSASRPQDRQFILSSKKLLLSDSGFYLCACSRGTPDAGNQPQHFGDGTRLSIL.

J is TRBJ2-5 and V is TRBV27; tentative D call: TRBD2 (6 bases). Germline CDR1 MNHEY, CDR2 SMNVEV (reference sequence). This CDR3 is 13 amino acids long. The V gene lost 6 bases and the J gene lost 5 bases, with 13 bases spanning the gap. The CDR3: CASRGWGVETQYF. The CDR3, as DNA: TGTGCCAGCAGGGGTTGGGGGGTGGAGACCCAGTACTTC.

This CDR3 reads CASKGTAFEGLSPHQPQHF. CDR3 nucleotides: TGTGCCAGTAAGGGAACTGCGTTCGAGGGTTTAAGTCCCCATCAGCCCCAGCATTTT. This chain joins TRBV19 and TRBJ1-5, with D unresolved. The V end lost 7 bases, the J end lost 5 bases, and 30 bases lay between the germline ends. The CDR3 loop spans 19 amino acids. Germline V gene data show CDR1 as LNHDA and CDR2 as SQIVND (reference sequence).

This clone was counted between two and nine times. V usage is TRBV7-9 and J usage is TRBJ1-1; a possible D gene is TRBD1 (6 bases). CDR1 and CDR2 (germline): SEHNR, FQNEAQ (reference sequence). The CDR3 runs 14 residues. V was clipped by 3 bases and J by 1 base, with 9 bases between them. This CDR3 reads CASSLPTGNTEAFF. DNA of the CDR3: TGTGCCAGCAGCTTGCCGACAGGGAACACTGAAGCTTTCTTT.

The chain couples TRBV5-1 to TRBJ2-1; 10 bases are a match to TRBD1. The trim removed 4 bases at V and 11 bases at J, leaving 9 bases unmatched. Germline loops: CDR1 SGHRS, CDR2 YFSETQ. This CDR3 spans 14 amino acids. The CDR3 DNA reads as TGCGCCAGCAGCACGGGACAGGGGAATGAGAAGCAGTTCTTC. It yields the protein CASSTGQGNEKQFF.

J is TRBJ2-1 and V is TRBV19, with 8 bases matching TRBD2. From germline, CDR1 is LNHDA and CDR2 SQIVND (reference sequence). Losses at the gene ends were 3 bases for V and 12 bases for J; bases not matched to a gene: 4. The CDR3 is 12 amino acids. The CDR3 is CASSIQRERQFF. The CDR3 coding sequence is TGTGCCAGTAGTATCCAGCGGGAGAGGCAGTTCTTC.

The V gene is TRBV30, the J gene TRBJ1-5; possibly TRBD1 for D (5 bases). The length of the CDR3 is 15 residues. Between the trimmed V and J ends, which lost 0 bases and 5 bases, there was a span of 14 bases. Looked up from germline, CDR1 is GTSNPN and CDR2 is SVGIG (reference sequence). CDR3 DNA: TGTGCCTGGAGTGTACGAAGACAGACCGATCAGCCCCAGCATTTT. Translating it yields CAWSVRRQTDQPQHF.

This clone has more than one count but fewer than ten. The CDR3 protein is CASSLVGGELFF. As DNA, the CDR3 is TGTGCCAGCAGCTTAGTCGGCGGGGAGCTGTTTTTT. V gene TRBV7-9 combines with J gene TRBJ2-2; D is unclear. Germline assignment: CDR1 SEHNR and CDR2 FQNEAQ (reference sequence). Trimming took off 1 base at V and 7 bases at J, with 4 bases between the two ends. The CDR3 has 12 amino acids.

This chain uses TRBV9 with TRBJ1-2; 8 nucleotides line up with TRBD1. Trimming removed 4 bases from V and 6 bases from J; junction bases left unmatched: 8. The CDR3 sequence is 14 residues long. Germline V gene sequence: CDR1 SGDLS, CDR2 YYNGEE. The CDR3 sequence: CASSPSGTGDGYTF. The CDR3 DNA is TGTGCCAGCAGCCCATCAGGGACAGGAGATGGCTACACCTTC.

This clone was observed once. The rearrangement links TRBV18 to TRBJ1-1, with 7 bases matching TRBD1. The germline CDR1 and CDR2 sequences are KGHSH and LQKENI. The CDR3 is made up of 16 amino acids. Trimming took 5 bases from V and 7 from J; bases not matched to a gene: 16. CDR3 in DNA: TGTGCCAGCTCATCGACCACCCTACTAACAGGGGATGAAGCTTTCTTT. It translates to CASSSTTLLTGDEAFF.

The V and J genes are TRBV9 and TRBJ1-2; 7 positions agree with TRBD1. The CDR3 sequence is 14 residues long. Germline values: CDR1 SGDLS, CDR2 YYNGEE. J lost 1 base, V lost 4 bases, and 4 bases had no gene match. CDR3 coding DNA: TGTGCCAGCAGCCCCGGGACAGATAACTATGGCTACACCTTC. Translating gives CASSPGTDNYGYTF.

The chain carries TRBV4-2 and TRBJ2-2, with 10 bases matching TRBD2. Looked up from germline, CDR1 is LGHNA and CDR2 is YNFKEQ. The CDR3 runs 17 residues. J gave up 6 bases and V 0 bases, and 7 bases lay outside the gene matches. The DNA for the CDR3 is TGTGCCAGCAGCCAAGATACCAGCGGGAGGGCCTCCGGGGAGCTGTTTTTT. It yields the protein CASSQDTSGRASGELFF.

The chain combines TRBV14 with TRBJ1-2; D is perhaps TRBD1 (6 bases). Per germline, CDR1 SGHDN and CDR2 FVKESK. Trimming stripped 0 bases from V and 5 bases from J, with 16 bases between. This CDR3 comprises 16 residues. CDR3 bases: TGTGCCAGCAGCCAAGATCGGAATGCAGGGGCTTATGGCTACACCTTC. Translating gives CASSQDRNAGAYGYTF. Full variable domain (remainder filled in from reference TRBV14 and TRBJ1-2): EAGVTQFPSHSVIEKGQTVTLRCDPISGHDNLYWYRRVMGKEIKFLLHFVKESKQDESGMPNNRFLAERTGGTYSTLKVQPAELEDSGVYFCASSQDRNAGAYGYTFGSGTRLTVV.

The chain recombines TRBV29-1 with TRBJ1-1, with D perhaps TRBD1 (5 bases). Deletions cut 8 bases from V and 1 base from J, with 17 bases between. The germline V gene has CDR1 SQVTM and CDR2 ANQGSEA. The CDR3 runs 14 residues. The CDR3 sequence is CSLKRGSGNTEAFF. The CDR3 nucleotides are TGCAGCTTAAAAAGGGGCTCCGGGAACACTGAAGCTTTCTTT.

This sequence joins TRBV5-1 and TRBJ1-5; D is unclear. The germline V gene has CDR1 SGHRS and CDR2 YFSETQ. Trimming took off 0 bases at V and 4 bases at J, with 8 bases between the two ends. This CDR3 comprises 14 residues. The CDR3, as DNA: TGCGCCAGCAGCTTGGGGGGTGAAAATCAGCCCCAGCATTTT. Its protein product is CASSLGGENQPQHF. The full variable domain, completed using reference TRBV5-1 and TRBJ1-5, is KAGVTQTPRYLIKTRGQQVTLSCSPISGHRSVSWYQQTPGQGLQFLFEYFSETQRNKGNFPGRFSGRQFSNSRSEMNVSTLELGDSALYLCASSLGGENQPQHFGDGTRLSIL.